This T cell receptor beta chain was captured in a study of shared clonotypes between healthy human individuals. As regards this clone: One end of the junction does not line up with germline, which may come from a read error.

Naivety among CD8 cells was defined by CD45RO negativity and positive CCR7 selection, thereby excluding terminally differentiated effector memory CD45RA+ cells. The CDR3 is 13 amino acids. Looked up from germline, CDR1 is MDHEN and CDR2 is SYDVKM. Sequenced by immunoSEQ multiplex PCR; TCRdb stores in-frame clones only, minus some. This sample has more than 500,000 clones, with approximately 96% found just once. V gene TRBV28 combines with J gene TRBJ2-1; perhaps TRBD1 as D (6 bases). This TCR was recovered from a woman aged 30 to 39 in good health. The sequencing sample was made of naive CD8+ T cells sorted from blood. DNA of the CDR3: TGTGCCAGCAGTTTGGGAACAGGGTGGATAAGTGTCTTC. This translates into CASSLGTGWISVF. Full variable domain (outside the CDR3, taken from reference TRBV28 and TRBJ2-1): DVKVTQSSRYLVKRTGEKVFLECVQDMDHENMFWYRQDPGLGLRLIYFSYDVKMKEKGDIPEGYSVSREKKERFSLILESASTNQTSMYLCASSLGTGWISVFGPGTRLTVL.